Listed below are T cell receptor beta chains from one sample, sequenced in a study of cytomegalovirus exposure and HLA in healthy donors. The assay was immunoSEQ multiplex PCR, and TCRdb's table has in-frame clones only and misses some. The top ten clones hold roughly 0.098% of a sample with about 200,000 clones, about four fifths of them seen once. Input material: PBMCs. The receptors originated from a boy aged 2-9 years in good health and CMV-seronegative. CDR3s include the opening cysteine and the closing phenylalanine or tryptophan. D genes are given only for firm matches. For some rows the clone size is stated as once, few or many, or as a class when expanded; others skip it.

J gene: TRBJ1-6; clone size: -; V gene: TRBV23-1; D gene: -; CDR3 protein: CASSLRARLLVYNSPLHF; CDR3 DNA: TGCGCCAGCAGTCTTCGAGCGCGACTACTGGTCTATAATTCACCCCTCCACTTT
J gene: TRBJ1-3; clone size: -; V gene: TRBV2; D gene: -; CDR3 protein: CASRTGAGSGNTIYF; CDR3 DNA: TGTGCCAGCAGGACAGGAGCCGGCTCTGGAAACACCATATATTTT
J gene: TRBJ2-5; clone size: -; V gene: TRBV5-4; D gene: -; CDR3 protein: CASKAQGIVQETQYF; CDR3 DNA: TGTGCCAGCAAAGCTCAGGGGATAGTTCAAGAGACCCAGTACTTC
J gene: TRBJ2-3; clone size: -; V gene: TRBV2; D gene: TRBD1; CDR3 protein: CASSEGGRGLGDTQYF; CDR3 DNA: TGTGCCAGCAGTGAGGGGGGCAGGGGGCTTGGAGATACGCAGTATTTT
J gene: TRBJ1-5; clone size: -; V gene: TRBV5-6; D gene: TRBD1; CDR3 protein: CASSFGAGQGPLPQHF; CDR3 DNA: TGTGCCAGCAGCTTTGGGGCCGGACAGGGTCCTCTGCCCCAGCATTTT
J gene: TRBJ2-7; clone size: -; V gene: TRBV29-1; D gene: -; CDR3 protein: CSVALDTGNEQYF; CDR3 DNA: TGCAGCGTTGCCCTAGACACGGGGAACGAGCAGTACTTC
J gene: TRBJ1-2; clone size: -; V gene: TRBV18; D gene: -; CDR3 protein: CASSADNLAYGYTF; CDR3 DNA: TGTGCCAGCTCGGCAGATAATTTAGCCTATGGCTACACCTTC
J gene: TRBJ1-2; clone size: -; V gene: TRBV7-2; D gene: TRBD1; CDR3 protein: CASSPDRGSEGYTF; CDR3 DNA: TGTGCCAGCAGCCCCGACAGGGGGTCGGAGGGCTACACCTTC
J gene: TRBJ1-2; clone size: -; V gene: TRBV4-3; D gene: TRBD1; CDR3 protein: CASSQVTGREGGYTF; CDR3 DNA: TGCGCCAGCAGCCAAGTGACAGGGCGTGAGGGTGGCTACACCTTC
J gene: TRBJ1-1; clone size: -; V gene: TRBV7-6; D gene: TRBD1; CDR3 protein: CASSSGTGVGTEAFF; CDR3 DNA: TGTGCCAGCAGCTCCGGGACAGGGGTAGGGACTGAAGCTTTCTTT
J gene: TRBJ2-1; clone size: -; V gene: TRBV2; D gene: -; CDR3 protein: CASSERLRSYNEQFF; CDR3 DNA: TGTGCCAGCAGTGAAAGACTCCGCTCCTACAATGAGCAGTTCTTC
J gene: TRBJ2-3; clone size: few; V gene: TRBV10-3; D gene: TRBD2; CDR3 protein: CAISERTSGGALTDTQYF; CDR3 DNA: TGTGCCATCAGTGAAAGGACTAGCGGGGGGGCCCTCACAGATACGCAGTATTTT
J gene: TRBJ1-5; clone size: -; V gene: TRBV19; D gene: -; CDR3 protein: CASRLGLGQPQHF; CDR3 DNA: TGTGCCAGTAGACTGGGGCTCGGGCAGCCCCAGCATTTT
J gene: TRBJ2-2; clone size: -; V gene: TRBV5-1; D gene: -; CDR3 protein: CASSYQVPPGELFF; CDR3 DNA: TGCGCCAGCAGCTATCAGGTCCCGCCCGGGGAGCTGTTTTTT
J gene: TRBJ2-5; clone size: once; V gene: TRBV27; D gene: TRBD2; CDR3 protein: CASPGGRGIQETQYF; CDR3 DNA: TGTGCCAGCCCCGGAGGGCGGGGGATTCAAGAGACCCAGTACTTC
J gene: TRBJ2-2; clone size: -; V gene: TRBV27; D gene: TRBD1; CDR3 protein: CASSFKNRDRGVGELFF; CDR3 DNA: TGTGCCAGCAGTTTTAAGAACCGGGACAGGGGAGTCGGGGAGCTGTTTTTT
J gene: TRBJ2-7; clone size: -; V gene: TRBV10-3; D gene: TRBD1; CDR3 protein: CAISVDRVYEQYF; CDR3 DNA: TGTGCCATCAGTGTAGACAGGGTATACGAGCAGTACTTC
J gene: TRBJ2-5; clone size: -; V gene: TRBV7-9; D gene: TRBD1; CDR3 protein: CASSLETGGGETQYF; CDR3 DNA: TGTGCCAGCAGCTTAGAGACAGGGGGTGGAGAGACCCAGTACTTC
J gene: TRBJ2-7; clone size: -; V gene: TRBV19; D gene: TRBD1; CDR3 protein: CASSIRTGGPYEQYF; CDR3 DNA: TGTGCCAGTAGTATCCGGACAGGGGGCCCCTACGAGCAGTACTTC
J gene: TRBJ1-2; clone size: -; V gene: TRBV7-9; D gene: -; CDR3 protein: CASSGAAIQNYGYTF; CDR3 DNA: TGTGCCAGCAGCGGGGCAGCTATTCAAAACTATGGCTACACCTTC
J gene: TRBJ2-4; clone size: -; V gene: TRBV5-4; D gene: -; CDR3 protein: CASSQMNIQYF; CDR3 DNA: TGTGCCAGCAGCCAGATGAACATTCAGTACTTC
J gene: TRBJ1-6; clone size: -; V gene: TRBV5-4; D gene: TRBD1; CDR3 protein: CASSSGQEFSPLHF; CDR3 DNA: TGTGCCAGCAGCTCTGGACAGGAATTTTCACCCCTCCACTTT
J gene: TRBJ2-2; clone size: few; V gene: TRBV9; D gene: -; CDR3 protein: CASRKTGGELFF; CDR3 DNA: TGTGCCAGCAGAAAGACAGGCGGGGAGCTGTTTTTT
J gene: TRBJ2-3; clone size: -; V gene: TRBV5-6; D gene: -; CDR3 protein: CASSLWDWADTQYF; CDR3 DNA: TGTGCCAGCAGCTTGTGGGACTGGGCAGATACGCAGTATTTT
J gene: TRBJ2-1; clone size: once; V gene: TRBV18; D gene: -; CDR3 protein: CASSPGAGVYEQFF; CDR3 DNA: TGTGCCAGCTCACCAGGGGCCGGAGTCTATGAGCAGTTCTTC
J gene: TRBJ2-7; clone size: once; V gene: TRBV6-1; D gene: -; CDR3 protein: CASIEALFHEQYF; CDR3 DNA: TGTGCCAGCATAGAGGCCCTCTTCCACGAGCAGTACTTC
J gene: TRBJ1-5; clone size: -; V gene: TRBV2; D gene: -; CDR3 protein: CASSEALGPNQPQHF; CDR3 DNA: TGTGCCAGCAGTGAAGCGCTTGGGCCCAATCAGCCCCAGCATTTT
J gene: TRBJ2-7; clone size: -; V gene: TRBV27; D gene: TRBD1; CDR3 protein: CASSTGTGGNEQYF; CDR3 DNA: TGTGCCAGCAGCACCGGGACAGGGGGCAACGAGCAGTACTTC
J gene: TRBJ1-4; clone size: -; V gene: TRBV9; D gene: -; CDR3 protein: CASSVGGTPNEKLFF; CDR3 DNA: TGTGCCAGCAGCGTAGGCGGGACTCCTAATGAAAAACTGTTTTTT
J gene: TRBJ1-1; clone size: -; V gene: TRBV12-5; D gene: TRBD1; CDR3 protein: CASGLPLQGQLLPSPEAFF; CDR3 DNA: TGTGCTAGTGGTTTGCCTTTACAGGGACAGCTACTCCCTTCCCCTGAAGCTTTCTTT
J gene: TRBJ2-3; clone size: -; V gene: TRBV10-3; D gene: TRBD1; CDR3 protein: CAISGWGQEAEDTQYF; CDR3 DNA: TGTGCCATCAGTGGGTGGGGACAGGAGGCAGAAGATACGCAGTATTTT
J gene: TRBJ1-1; clone size: -; V gene: TRBV5-5; D gene: TRBD1; CDR3 protein: CASSLIRDRGLLNTEAFF; CDR3 DNA: TGTGCCAGCAGCTTGATTAGGGACAGGGGGCTTTTGAACACTGAAGCTTTCTTT
J gene: TRBJ1-3; clone size: -; V gene: TRBV9; D gene: -; CDR3 protein: CASSVGRGDTIYF; CDR3 DNA: TGTGCCAGCAGCGTGGGGAGGGGAGACACCATATATTTT
J gene: TRBJ1-2; clone size: -; V gene: TRBV23-1; D gene: TRBD1; CDR3 protein: CASSQRTGRYGYTF; CDR3 DNA: TGCGCCAGCAGTCAACGGACAGGGAGGTATGGCTACACCTTC
J gene: TRBJ2-7; clone size: -; V gene: TRBV7-9; D gene: -; CDR3 protein: CASSGLGYEQYF; CDR3 DNA: TGTGCCAGCAGCGGGCTTGGCTACGAGCAGTACTTC
J gene: TRBJ1-2; clone size: -; V gene: TRBV13; D gene: -; CDR3 protein: CASSFSTKHGYTF; CDR3 DNA: TGTGCCAGCAGCTTTAGCACTAAACATGGCTACACCTTC
J gene: TRBJ2-5; clone size: once; V gene: TRBV11-2; D gene: TRBD1; CDR3 protein: CASSLGRGRDRGSETQYF; CDR3 DNA: TGTGCCAGCAGCTTAGGTCGAGGGAGGGACAGGGGTTCTGAGACCCAGTACTTC
J gene: TRBJ2-6; clone size: -; V gene: TRBV6-6; D gene: -; CDR3 protein: CASIRPSGANVLTF; CDR3 DNA: TGTGCCAGCATCAGGCCCTCTGGGGCCAACGTCCTGACTTTC
J gene: TRBJ2-1; clone size: -; V gene: TRBV18; D gene: TRBD1; CDR3 protein: CASSPRQGADEQFF; CDR3 DNA: TGTGCCAGCTCACCGCGACAGGGGGCGGATGAGCAGTTCTTC
J gene: TRBJ2-5; clone size: once; V gene: TRBV5-5; D gene: -; CDR3 protein: CASSFGMIETQYF; CDR3 DNA: TGTGCCAGCAGCTTCGGGATGATTGAGACCCAGTACTTC
J gene: TRBJ2-7; clone size: -; V gene: TRBV7-2; D gene: -; CDR3 protein: CASSLVPTTAYEQYF; CDR3 DNA: TGTGCCAGCAGCTTAGTCCCTACTACCGCCTACGAGCAGTACTTC
J gene: TRBJ1-6; clone size: few; V gene: TRBV6-1; D gene: -; CDR3 protein: CASSDQGSSPLHF; CDR3 DNA: TGTGCCAGCAGTGATCAGGGGTCTTCACCCCTCCACTTT
J gene: TRBJ1-1; clone size: -; V gene: TRBV12-5; D gene: -; CDR3 protein: CASGLEGDPEAFF; CDR3 DNA: TGTGCTAGTGGTTTGGAAGGGGATCCTGAAGCTTTCTTT
J gene: TRBJ1-1; clone size: -; V gene: TRBV10-3; D gene: -; CDR3 protein: CAISQGGNTEAFF; CDR3 DNA: TGTGCCATCAGTCAGGGTGGGAACACTGAAGCTTTCTTT
J gene: TRBJ1-5; clone size: -; V gene: TRBV27; D gene: -; CDR3 protein: CASSLTRRNQPQHF; CDR3 DNA: TGTGCCAGCAGTTTAACGAGGAGAAATCAGCCCCAGCATTTT
J gene: TRBJ2-3; clone size: once; V gene: TRBV20-1; D gene: -; CDR3 protein: CSAVRRDTQYF; CDR3 DNA: TGCAGTGCTGTAAGGAGAGATACGCAGTATTTT
J gene: TRBJ1-5; clone size: -; V gene: TRBV2; D gene: TRBD1; CDR3 protein: CASNGQGLNQPQHF; CDR3 DNA: TGTGCCAGCAATGGACAGGGGCTCAATCAGCCCCAGCATTTT
J gene: TRBJ2-7; clone size: -; V gene: TRBV19; D gene: -; CDR3 protein: CASSIKWGTPYEQYF; CDR3 DNA: TGTGCCAGTAGTATAAAGTGGGGGACACCGTACGAGCAGTACTTC
J gene: TRBJ1-3; clone size: -; V gene: TRBV10-3; D gene: -; CDR3 protein: CAISNRGEAGNTIYF; CDR3 DNA: TGTGCCATCTCAAACCGGGGTGAAGCTGGAAACACCATATATTTT
J gene: TRBJ1-2; clone size: -; V gene: TRBV15; D gene: TRBD1; CDR3 protein: CATSRASGQGAYTF; CDR3 DNA: TGTGCCACCAGCAGAGCCTCGGGACAGGGGGCCTACACCTTC
J gene: TRBJ1-6; clone size: -; V gene: TRBV27; D gene: -; CDR3 protein: CASSPGSSSPLHF; CDR3 DNA: TGTGCCAGCAGTCCCGGGAGCTCTTCACCCCTCCACTTT
J gene: TRBJ1-4; clone size: once; V gene: TRBV9; D gene: TRBD1; CDR3 protein: CASSSFDREYEKLFF; CDR3 DNA: TGTGCCAGCAGCTCCTTTGACAGGGAGTATGAAAAACTGTTTTTT
J gene: TRBJ2-7; clone size: -; V gene: TRBV18; D gene: -; CDR3 protein: CASSPPGGREQYF; CDR3 DNA: TGTGCCAGCTCACCTCCAGGGGGGAGGGAGCAGTACTTC
J gene: TRBJ2-3; clone size: -; V gene: TRBV4-1; D gene: TRBD2; CDR3 protein: CASSPSTGTSGRFTDTQYF; CDR3 DNA: TGCGCCAGCAGCCCCTCAACCGGGACTAGCGGGCGCTTCACAGATACGCAGTATTTT
J gene: TRBJ1-1; clone size: -; V gene: TRBV5-1; D gene: TRBD1; CDR3 protein: CASSLVGTVSYTEAFF; CDR3 DNA: TGCGCCAGCAGCCTGGTTGGGACAGTTTCCTACACTGAAGCTTTCTTT
J gene: TRBJ2-2; clone size: few; V gene: TRBV7-9; D gene: TRBD1; CDR3 protein: CSSSLVSITGTGAAGELFF; CDR3 DNA: TGTTCCAGCAGCTTAGTGTCGATTACCGGGACAGGAGCCGCCGGGGAGCTGTTTTTT